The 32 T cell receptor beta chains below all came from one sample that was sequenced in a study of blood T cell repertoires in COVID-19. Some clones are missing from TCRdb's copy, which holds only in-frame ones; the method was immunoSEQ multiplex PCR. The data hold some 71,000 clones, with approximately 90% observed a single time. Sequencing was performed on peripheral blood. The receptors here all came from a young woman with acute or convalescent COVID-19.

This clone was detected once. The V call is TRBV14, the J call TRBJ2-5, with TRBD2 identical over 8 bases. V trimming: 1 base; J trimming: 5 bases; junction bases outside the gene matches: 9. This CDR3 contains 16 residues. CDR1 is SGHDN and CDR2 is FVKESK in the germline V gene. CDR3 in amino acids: CASSQVSGGAFETQYF. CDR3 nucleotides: TGTGCCAGCAGCCAAGTATCCGGGGGGGCCTTTGAGACCCAGTACTTC.

The CDR3 nucleotides are TGTGCCAGCAGTGAATGGGGGGCTGGAAACACCATATATTTT. The encoded protein is CASSEWGAGNTIYF. The chain has TRBV6-1 and TRBJ1-3; the D gene is possibly TRBD1 (5 bases). The ends were cut back, 2 bases at V and 2 bases at J, with 7 bases in the middle. The CDR3 has 14 residues. CDR1 is MNHNS and CDR2 is SASEGT in the germline V gene.

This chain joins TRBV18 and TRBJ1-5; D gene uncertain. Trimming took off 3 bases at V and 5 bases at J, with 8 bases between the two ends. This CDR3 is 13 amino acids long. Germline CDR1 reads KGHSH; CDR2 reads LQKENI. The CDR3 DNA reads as TGTGCCAGCTCACCCAACACCTATCAGCCCCAGCATTTT. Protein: CASSPNTYQPQHF.

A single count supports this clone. CDR3: CAISTDKTGTGGTGELFF. CDR3 in DNA: TGTGCCATCAGCACAGATAAAACCGGGACAGGGGGGACCGGGGAGCTGTTTTTT. The J gene is TRBJ2-2, the V gene TRBV10-3; 11 bases are shared with TRBD1. Germline trimming cut 6 bases from V and 5 bases from J; bases unmatched to any gene: 14. From germline, CDR1 is ENHRY and CDR2 SYGVKD. This CDR3 spans 18 amino acids.

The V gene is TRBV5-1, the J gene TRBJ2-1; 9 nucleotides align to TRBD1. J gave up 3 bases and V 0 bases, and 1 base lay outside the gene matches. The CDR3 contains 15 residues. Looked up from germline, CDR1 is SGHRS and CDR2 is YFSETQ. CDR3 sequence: CASSLETGGYNEQFF. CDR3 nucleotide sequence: TGCGCCAGCAGCTTGGAGACAGGGGGCTACAATGAGCAGTTCTTC.

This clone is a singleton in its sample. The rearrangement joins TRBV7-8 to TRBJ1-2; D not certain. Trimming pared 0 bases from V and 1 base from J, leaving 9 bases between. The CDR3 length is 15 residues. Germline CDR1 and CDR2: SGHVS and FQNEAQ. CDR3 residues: CASSLAMPGNYGYTF. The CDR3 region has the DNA TGTGCCAGCAGCTTAGCGATGCCGGGTAACTATGGCTACACCTTC.

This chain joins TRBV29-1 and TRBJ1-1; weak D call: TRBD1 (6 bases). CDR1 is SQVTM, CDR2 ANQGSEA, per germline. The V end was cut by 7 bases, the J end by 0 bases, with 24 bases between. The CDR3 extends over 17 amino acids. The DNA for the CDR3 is TGCAGCGCCCTCAAGGGTACCCCCGCAGGGGTGAACACTGAAGCTTTCTTT. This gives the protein CSALKGTPAGVNTEAFF.

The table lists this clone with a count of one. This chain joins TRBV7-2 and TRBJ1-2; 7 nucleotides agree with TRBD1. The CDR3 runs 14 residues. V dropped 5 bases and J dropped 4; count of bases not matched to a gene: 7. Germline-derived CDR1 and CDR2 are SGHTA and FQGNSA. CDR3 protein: CASSGYRGAYGYTF. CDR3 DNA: TGTGCCAGCAGCGGGTACAGGGGCGCCTATGGCTACACCTTC.

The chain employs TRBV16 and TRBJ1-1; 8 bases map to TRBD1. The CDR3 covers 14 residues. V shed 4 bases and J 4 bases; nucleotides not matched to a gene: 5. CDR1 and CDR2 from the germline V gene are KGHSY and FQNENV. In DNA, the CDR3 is TGTGCCAGCAGCCCACAGGGGGAAGGCACTGAAGCTTTCTTT. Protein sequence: CASSPQGEGTEAFF.

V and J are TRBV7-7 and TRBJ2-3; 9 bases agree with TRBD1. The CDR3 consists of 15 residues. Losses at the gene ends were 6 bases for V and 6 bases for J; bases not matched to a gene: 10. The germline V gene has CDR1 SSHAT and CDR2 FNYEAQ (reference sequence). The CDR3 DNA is TGTGCCAGCAGTTCCGGGACAGGGAGGTCGGATACGCAGTATTTT. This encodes CASSSGTGRSDTQYF.

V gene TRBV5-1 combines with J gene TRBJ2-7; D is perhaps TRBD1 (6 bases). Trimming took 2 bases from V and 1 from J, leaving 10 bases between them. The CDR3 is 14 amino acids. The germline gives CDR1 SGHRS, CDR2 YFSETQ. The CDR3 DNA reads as TGCGCCAGCAGCTTCCTGGACAGATCCTACGAGCAGTACTTC. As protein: CASSFLDRSYEQYF.

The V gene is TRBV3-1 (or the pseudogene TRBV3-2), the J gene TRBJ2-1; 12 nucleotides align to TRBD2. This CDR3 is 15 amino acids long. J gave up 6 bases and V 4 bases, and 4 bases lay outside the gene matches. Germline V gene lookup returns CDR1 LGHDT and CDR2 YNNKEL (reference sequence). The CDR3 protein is CASSLRTSGTNEQFF. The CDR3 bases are TGTGCCAGCAGCCTCAGGACTAGCGGGACCAATGAGCAGTTCTTC.

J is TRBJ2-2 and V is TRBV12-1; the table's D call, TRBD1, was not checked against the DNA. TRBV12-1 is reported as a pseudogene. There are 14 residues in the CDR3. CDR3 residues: CASKIKQGAGELFF. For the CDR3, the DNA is TGTGCCAGCAAAATAAAACAGGGGGCCGGGGAGCTGTTTTTT.

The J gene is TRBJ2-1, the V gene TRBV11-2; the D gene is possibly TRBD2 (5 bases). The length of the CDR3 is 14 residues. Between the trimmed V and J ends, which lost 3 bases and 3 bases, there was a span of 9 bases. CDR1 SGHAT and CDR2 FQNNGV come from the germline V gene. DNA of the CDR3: TGTGCCAGCAGCTTCGACGGGGACTACAATGAGCAGTTCTTC. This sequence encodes CASSFDGDYNEQFF.

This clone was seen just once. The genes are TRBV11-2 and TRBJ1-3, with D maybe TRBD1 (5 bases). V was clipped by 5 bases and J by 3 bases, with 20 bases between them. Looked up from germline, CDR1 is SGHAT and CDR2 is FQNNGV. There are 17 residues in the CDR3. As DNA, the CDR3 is TGTGCCAGCAGCCAGGGAACTCAGCGTGTCTTTGGAAACACCATATATTTT. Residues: CASSQGTQRVFGNTIYF.

The CDR3 here is CASSQDNSGANVLTF. The CDR3 coding sequence is TGTGCCAGCAGCCAAGATAACTCTGGGGCCAACGTCCTGACTTTC. The V gene is TRBV3-1 (or the pseudogene TRBV3-2), the J gene TRBJ2-6, with no clear D. This CDR3 has 15 amino acids. With 0 bases removed from V and 0 bases from J, the gap between germline ends came to 3 bases. The V gene's germline CDR1 is LGHDT and CDR2 YNNKEL (reference sequence).

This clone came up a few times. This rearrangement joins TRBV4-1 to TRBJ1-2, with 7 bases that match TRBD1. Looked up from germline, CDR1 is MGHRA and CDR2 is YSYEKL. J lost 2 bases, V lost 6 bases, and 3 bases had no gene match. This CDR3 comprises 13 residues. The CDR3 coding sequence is TGCGCCAGCAGACCAGGGGGGAACTATGGCTACACCTTC. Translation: CASRPGGNYGYTF.

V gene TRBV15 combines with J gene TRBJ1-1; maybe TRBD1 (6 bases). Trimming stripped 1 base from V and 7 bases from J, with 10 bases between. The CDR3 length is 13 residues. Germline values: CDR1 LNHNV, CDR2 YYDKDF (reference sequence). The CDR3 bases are TGTGCCACCAGCAGAGGGGACATCAATGAAGCTTTCTTT. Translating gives CATSRGDINEAFF.

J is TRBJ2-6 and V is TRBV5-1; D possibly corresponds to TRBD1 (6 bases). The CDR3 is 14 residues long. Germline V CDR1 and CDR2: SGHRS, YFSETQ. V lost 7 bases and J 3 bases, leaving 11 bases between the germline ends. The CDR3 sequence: CASRDILGANVLTF. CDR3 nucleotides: TGCGCCAGCCGGGACATTCTTGGGGCCAACGTCCTGACTTTC.

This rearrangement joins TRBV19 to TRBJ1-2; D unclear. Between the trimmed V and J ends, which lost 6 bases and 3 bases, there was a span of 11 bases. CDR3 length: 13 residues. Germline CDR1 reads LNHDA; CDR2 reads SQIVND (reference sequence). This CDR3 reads CASSQNADYGYTF. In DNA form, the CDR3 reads TGTGCCAGTAGCCAAAACGCGGACTATGGCTACACCTTC.

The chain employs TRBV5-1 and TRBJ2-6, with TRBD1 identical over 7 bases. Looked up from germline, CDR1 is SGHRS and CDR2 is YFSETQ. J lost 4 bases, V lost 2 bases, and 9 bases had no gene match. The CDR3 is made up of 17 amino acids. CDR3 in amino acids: CASSFRDSERGANVLTF. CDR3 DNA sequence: TGCGCCAGCAGCTTTAGGGACAGTGAGCGAGGGGCCAACGTCCTGACTTTC.

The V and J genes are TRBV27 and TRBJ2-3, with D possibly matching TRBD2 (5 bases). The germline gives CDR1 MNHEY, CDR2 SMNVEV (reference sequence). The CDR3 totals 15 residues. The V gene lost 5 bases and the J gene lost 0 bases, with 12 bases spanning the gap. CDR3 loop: CASSIMGASTDTQYF. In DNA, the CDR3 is TGTGCCAGCAGTATAATGGGAGCTAGCACAGATACGCAGTATTTT.

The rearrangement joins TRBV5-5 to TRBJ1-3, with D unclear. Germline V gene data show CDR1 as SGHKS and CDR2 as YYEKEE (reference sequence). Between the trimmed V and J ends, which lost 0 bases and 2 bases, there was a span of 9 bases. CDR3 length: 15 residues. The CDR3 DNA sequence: TGTGCCAGCAGCTTGGTGCTCGGTCCTGGAAACACCATATATTTT. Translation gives CASSLVLGPGNTIYF.

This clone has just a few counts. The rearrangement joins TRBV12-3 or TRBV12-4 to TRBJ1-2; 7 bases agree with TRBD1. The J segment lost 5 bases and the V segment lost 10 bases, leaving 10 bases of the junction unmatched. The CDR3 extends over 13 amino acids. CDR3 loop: CATTEGARYGYTF. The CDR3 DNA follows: TGTGCCACCACCGAGGGGGCCCGTTATGGCTACACCTTC.

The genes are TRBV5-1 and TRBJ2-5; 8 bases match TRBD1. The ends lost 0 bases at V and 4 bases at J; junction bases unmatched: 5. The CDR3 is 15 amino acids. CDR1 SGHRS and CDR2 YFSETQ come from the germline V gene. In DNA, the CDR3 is TGCGCCAGCAGCTTGGACGGACAGGGCCGAGAGACCCAGTACTTC. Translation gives CASSLDGQGRETQYF.

The CDR3 reads CASSLARSGNTIYF. The CDR3 DNA is TGTGCCAGCAGCTTGGCGCGCTCTGGAAACACCATATATTTT. This sequence joins TRBV5-6 and TRBJ1-3; the D is unclear. This CDR3 has 14 amino acids. Germline V CDR1 and CDR2: SGHDT, YYEEEE. The V end lost 0 bases, the J end lost 0 bases, and 4 bases lay between the germline ends.

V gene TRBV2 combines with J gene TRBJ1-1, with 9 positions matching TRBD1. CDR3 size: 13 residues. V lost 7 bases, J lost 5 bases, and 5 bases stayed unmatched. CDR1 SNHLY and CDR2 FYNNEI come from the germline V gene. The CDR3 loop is CASMGQGRTEAFF. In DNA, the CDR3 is TGTGCCAGCATGGGACAGGGTCGGACTGAAGCTTTCTTT.

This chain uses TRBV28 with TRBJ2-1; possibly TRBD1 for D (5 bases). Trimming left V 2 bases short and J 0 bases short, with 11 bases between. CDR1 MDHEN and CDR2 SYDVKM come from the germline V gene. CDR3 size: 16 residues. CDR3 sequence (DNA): TGTGCCAGCAGTTTAAAGGGGCGGATCTCCTACAATGAGCAGTTCTTC. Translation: CASSLKGRISYNEQFF. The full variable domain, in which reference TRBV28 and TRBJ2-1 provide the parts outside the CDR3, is DVKVTQSSRYLVKRTGEKVFLECVQDMDHENMFWYRQDPGLGLRLIYFSYDVKMKEKGDIPEGYSVSREKKERFSLILESASTNQTSMYLCASSLKGRISYNEQFFGPGTRLTVL.

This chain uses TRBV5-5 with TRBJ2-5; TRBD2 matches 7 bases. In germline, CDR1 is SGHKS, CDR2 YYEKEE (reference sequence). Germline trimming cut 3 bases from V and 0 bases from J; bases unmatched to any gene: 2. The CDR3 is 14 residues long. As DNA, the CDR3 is TGTGCCAGCAGCTCACGGGGGGACCAAGAGACCCAGTACTTC. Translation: CASSSRGDQETQYF.

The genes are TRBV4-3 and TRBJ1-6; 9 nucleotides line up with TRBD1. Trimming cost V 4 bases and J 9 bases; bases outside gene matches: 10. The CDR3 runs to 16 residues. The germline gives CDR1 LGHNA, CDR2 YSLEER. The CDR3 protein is CASSLDSGTGSSPLHF. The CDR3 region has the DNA TGCGCCAGCAGCCTTGATTCCGGGACAGGGAGTTCACCCCTCCACTTT.

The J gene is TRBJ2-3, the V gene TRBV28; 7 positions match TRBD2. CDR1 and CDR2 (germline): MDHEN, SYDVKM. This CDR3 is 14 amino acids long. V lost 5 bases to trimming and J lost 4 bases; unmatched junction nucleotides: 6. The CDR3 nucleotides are TGTGCCAGCAGTCCGGCCACTAGCGCAGATACGCAGTATTTT. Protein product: CASSPATSADTQYF.

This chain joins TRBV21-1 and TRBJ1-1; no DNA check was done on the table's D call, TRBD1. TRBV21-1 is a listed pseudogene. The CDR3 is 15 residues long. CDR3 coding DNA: TGTGCCAGCAGCAACCACAGGGTTAGAGACACTGAAGCTTTCTTT. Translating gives CASSNHRVRDTEAFF.